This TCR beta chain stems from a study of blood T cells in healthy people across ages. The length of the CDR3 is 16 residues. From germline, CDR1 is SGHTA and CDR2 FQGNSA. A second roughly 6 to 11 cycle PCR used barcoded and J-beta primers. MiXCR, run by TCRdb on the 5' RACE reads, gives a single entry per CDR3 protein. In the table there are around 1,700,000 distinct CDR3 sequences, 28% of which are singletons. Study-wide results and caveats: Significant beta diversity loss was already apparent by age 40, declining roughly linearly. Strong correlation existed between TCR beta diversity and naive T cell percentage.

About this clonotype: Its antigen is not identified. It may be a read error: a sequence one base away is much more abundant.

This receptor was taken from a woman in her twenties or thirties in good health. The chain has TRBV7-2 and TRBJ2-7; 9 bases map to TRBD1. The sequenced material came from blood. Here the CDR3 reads CASSLALDRGLHERYF. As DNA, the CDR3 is TGTGCCAGCAGCTTAGCCCTGGACAGGGGTCTCCACGAGCGGTACTTC. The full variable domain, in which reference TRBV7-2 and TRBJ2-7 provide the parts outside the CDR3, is GAGVSQSPSNKVTEKGKDVELRCDPISGHTALYWYRQSLGQGLEFLIYFQGNSAPDKSGLPSDRFSAERTGGSVSTLTIQRTQQEDSAVYLCASSLALDRGLHERYFGPGTRLTVT.